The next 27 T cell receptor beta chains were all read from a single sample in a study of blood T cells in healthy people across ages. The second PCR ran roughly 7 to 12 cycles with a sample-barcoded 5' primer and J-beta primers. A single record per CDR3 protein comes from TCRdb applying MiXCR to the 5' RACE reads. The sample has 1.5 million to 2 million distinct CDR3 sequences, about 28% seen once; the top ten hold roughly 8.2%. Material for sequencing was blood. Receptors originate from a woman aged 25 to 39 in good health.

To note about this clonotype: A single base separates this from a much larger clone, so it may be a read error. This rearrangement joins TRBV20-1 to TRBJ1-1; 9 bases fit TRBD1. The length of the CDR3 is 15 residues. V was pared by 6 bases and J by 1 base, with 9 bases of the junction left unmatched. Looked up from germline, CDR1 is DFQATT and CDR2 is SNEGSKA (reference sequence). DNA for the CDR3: TGCAGTGCGGGGACAGGGCCAGATTCGAACACTGAAGCTTTCTTT. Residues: CSAGTGPDSNTEAFF.

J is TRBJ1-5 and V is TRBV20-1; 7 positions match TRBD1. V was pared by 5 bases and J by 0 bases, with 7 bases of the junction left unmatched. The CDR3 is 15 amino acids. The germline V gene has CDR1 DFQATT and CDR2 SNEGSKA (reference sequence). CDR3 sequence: CSARRGTDSNQPQHF. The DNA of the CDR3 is TGCAGTGCTCGACGAGGGACAGATAGCAATCAGCCCCAGCATTTT.

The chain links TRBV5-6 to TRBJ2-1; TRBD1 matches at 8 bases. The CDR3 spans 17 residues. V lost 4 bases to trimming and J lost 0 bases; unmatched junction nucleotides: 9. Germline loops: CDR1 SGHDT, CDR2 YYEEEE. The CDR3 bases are TGTGCCAGCAGCCTCCTTACAACAGGGGGCTCCTACAATGAGCAGTTCTTC. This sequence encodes CASSLLTTGGSYNEQFF.

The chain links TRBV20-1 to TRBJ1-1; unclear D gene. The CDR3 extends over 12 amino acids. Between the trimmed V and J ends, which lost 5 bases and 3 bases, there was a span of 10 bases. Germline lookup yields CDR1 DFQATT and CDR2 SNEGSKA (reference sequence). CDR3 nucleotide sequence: TGCAGTGCTGGAGCCCAGGACACTGAAGCTTTCTTT. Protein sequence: CSAGAQDTEAFF.

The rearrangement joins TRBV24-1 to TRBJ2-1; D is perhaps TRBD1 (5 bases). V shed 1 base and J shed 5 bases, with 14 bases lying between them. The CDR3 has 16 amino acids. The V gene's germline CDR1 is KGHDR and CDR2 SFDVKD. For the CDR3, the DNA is TGTGCCACCAGTGATTTTGGCACAGGAACACACAATGAGCAGTTCTTC. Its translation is CATSDFGTGTHNEQFF.

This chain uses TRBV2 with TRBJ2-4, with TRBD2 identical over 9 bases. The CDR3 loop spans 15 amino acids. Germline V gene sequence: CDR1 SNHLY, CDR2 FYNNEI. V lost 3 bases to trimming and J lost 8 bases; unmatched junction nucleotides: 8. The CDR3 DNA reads TGTGCCAGCAGTGATACACCGGGACTAGCATACATTCAGTACTTC. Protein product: CASSDTPGLAYIQYF.

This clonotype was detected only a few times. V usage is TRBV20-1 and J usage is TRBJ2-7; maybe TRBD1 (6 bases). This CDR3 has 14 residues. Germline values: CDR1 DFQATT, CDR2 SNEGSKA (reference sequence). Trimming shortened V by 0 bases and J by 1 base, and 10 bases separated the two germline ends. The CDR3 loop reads CSARDGGRSYEQYF. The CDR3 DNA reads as TGCAGTGCTAGAGATGGGGGCAGGTCCTACGAGCAGTACTTC.

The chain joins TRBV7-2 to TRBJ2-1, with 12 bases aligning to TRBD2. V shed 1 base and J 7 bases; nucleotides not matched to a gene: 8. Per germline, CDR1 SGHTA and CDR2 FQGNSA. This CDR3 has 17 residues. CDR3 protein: CASSLGGTSGQGNEQFF. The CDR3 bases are TGTGCCAGCAGCTTAGGGGGGACTAGCGGGCAAGGGAATGAGCAGTTCTTC.

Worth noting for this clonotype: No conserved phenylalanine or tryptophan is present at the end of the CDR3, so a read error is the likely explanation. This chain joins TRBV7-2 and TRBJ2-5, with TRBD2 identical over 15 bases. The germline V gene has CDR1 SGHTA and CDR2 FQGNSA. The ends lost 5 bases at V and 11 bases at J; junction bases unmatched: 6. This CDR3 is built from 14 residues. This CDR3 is CASSPGLAGGEQYL. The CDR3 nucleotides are TGTGCCAGCAGCCCGGGACTAGCGGGGGGAGAGCAGTACTTA.

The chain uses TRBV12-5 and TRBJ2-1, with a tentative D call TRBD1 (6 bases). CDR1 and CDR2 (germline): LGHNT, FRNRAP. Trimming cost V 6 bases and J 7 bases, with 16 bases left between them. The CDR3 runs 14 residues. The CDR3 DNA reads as TGTGCTAGTGGCACGGGACATGGGGCTAATGAGCAGTTCTTC. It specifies CASGTGHGANEQFF.

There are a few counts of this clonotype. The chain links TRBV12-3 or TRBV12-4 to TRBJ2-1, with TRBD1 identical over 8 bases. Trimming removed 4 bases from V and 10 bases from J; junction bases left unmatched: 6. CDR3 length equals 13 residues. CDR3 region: CASSYGTGREQFF. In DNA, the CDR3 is TGTGCCAGCAGTTATGGGACAGGTAGAGAGCAGTTCTTC.

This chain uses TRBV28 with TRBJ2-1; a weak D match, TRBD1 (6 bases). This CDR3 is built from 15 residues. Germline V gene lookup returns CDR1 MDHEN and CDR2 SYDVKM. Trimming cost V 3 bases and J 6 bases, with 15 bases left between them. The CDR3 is CASSFAAGVSNEQFF. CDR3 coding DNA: TGTGCCAGCAGTTTCGCGGCAGGGGTAAGCAATGAGCAGTTCTTC.

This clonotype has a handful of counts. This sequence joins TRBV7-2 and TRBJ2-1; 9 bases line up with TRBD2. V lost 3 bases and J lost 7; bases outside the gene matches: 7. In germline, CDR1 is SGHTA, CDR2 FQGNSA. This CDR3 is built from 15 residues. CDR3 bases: TGTACCAGCAGCTTGCGGGGGGGCCTGGGGAATGAGCAGTTCTTC. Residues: CTSSLRGGLGNEQFF.

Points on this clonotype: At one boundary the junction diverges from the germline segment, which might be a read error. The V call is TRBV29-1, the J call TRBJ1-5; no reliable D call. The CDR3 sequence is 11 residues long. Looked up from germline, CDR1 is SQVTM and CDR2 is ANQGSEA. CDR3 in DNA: TGCAGGGTTGGGTTGGGTCGGCCCCAGCATTTT. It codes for CRVGLGRPQHF.

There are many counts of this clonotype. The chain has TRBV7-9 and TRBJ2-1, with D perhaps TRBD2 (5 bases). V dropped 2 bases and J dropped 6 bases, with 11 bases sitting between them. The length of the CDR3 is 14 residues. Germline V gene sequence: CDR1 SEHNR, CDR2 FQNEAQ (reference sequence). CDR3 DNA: TGTGCCAGCAGCTTACGGGCTAGCCTCAATGAGCAGTTCTTC. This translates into CASSLRASLNEQFF.

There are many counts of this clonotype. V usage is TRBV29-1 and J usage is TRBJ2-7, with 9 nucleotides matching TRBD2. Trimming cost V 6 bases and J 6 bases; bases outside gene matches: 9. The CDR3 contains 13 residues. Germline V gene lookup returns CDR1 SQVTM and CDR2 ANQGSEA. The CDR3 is CSVEGLAGREQYF. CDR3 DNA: TGCAGCGTGGAGGGGCTAGCGGGACGCGAGCAGTACTTC.

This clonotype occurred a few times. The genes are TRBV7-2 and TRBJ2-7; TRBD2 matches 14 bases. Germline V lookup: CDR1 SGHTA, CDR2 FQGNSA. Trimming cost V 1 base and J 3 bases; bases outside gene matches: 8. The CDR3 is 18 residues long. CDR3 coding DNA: TGTGCCAGCAGCTTAGTGTGGGGCGGACTAGCGGGAGGCTACGAGCAGTACTTC. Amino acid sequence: CASSLVWGGLAGGYEQYF.

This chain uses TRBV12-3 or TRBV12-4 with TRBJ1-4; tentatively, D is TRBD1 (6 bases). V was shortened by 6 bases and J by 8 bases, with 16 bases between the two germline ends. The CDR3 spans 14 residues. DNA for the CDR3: TGTGCCAGCAGCTGTTCAGGGGTACAGGAAAAACTGTTTTTT. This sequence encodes CASSCSGVQEKLFF.

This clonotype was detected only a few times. CDR3 sequence: CASSYADRVAQYF. CDR3 in DNA: TGTGCCAGCAGTTACGCGGACAGGGTGGCGCAGTACTTC. The chain combines TRBV6-5 with TRBJ2-5, with 8 positions matching TRBD1. V was pared by 2 bases and J by 11 bases, with 7 bases of the junction left unmatched. Germline CDR1 and CDR2: MNHEY and SVGAGI. CDR3 length: 13 residues.

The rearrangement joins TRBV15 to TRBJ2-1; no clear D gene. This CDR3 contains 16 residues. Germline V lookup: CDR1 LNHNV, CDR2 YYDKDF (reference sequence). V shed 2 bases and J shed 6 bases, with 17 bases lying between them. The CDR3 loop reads CATSRPSRLLGNEQFF. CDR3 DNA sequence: TGTGCCACCAGCAGACCCTCCAGGCTCCTTGGCAATGAGCAGTTCTTC.

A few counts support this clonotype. The CDR3 region has the DNA TGTGCCAGCAGCCCGACGGTTTCCTACCTCCACTTT. The encoded protein is CASSPTVSYLHF. The J gene is TRBJ1-6, the V gene TRBV6-2 or TRBV6-3; no definite D call. The CDR3 spans 12 residues. Trimming shortened V by 6 bases and J by 15 bases, and 15 bases separated the two germline ends. CDR1 MNHEY and CDR2 SVGEGT come from the germline V gene.

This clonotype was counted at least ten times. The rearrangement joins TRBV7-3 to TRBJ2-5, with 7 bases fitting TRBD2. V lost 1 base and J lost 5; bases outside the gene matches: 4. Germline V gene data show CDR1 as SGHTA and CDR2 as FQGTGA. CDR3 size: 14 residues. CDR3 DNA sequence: TGTGCCAGCAGCTTAAGTCCTAGCGGTGAGACCCAGTACTTC. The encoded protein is CASSLSPSGETQYF.

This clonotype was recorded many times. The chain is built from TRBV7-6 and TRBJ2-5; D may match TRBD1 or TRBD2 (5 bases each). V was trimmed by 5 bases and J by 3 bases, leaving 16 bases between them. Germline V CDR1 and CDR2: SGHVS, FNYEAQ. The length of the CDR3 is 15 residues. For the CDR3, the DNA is TGTGCCAGCAGCCCACTGGGACCGTTAAAAGAGACCCAGTACTTC. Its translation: CASSPLGPLKETQYF.

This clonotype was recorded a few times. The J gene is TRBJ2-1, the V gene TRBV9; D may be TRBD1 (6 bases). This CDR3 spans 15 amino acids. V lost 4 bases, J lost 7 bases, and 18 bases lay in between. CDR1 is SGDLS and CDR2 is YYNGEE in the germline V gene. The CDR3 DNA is TGTGCCAGCAGCCCGGGACAACCTTTATTGAATGAGCAGTTCTTC. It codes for CASSPGQPLLNEQFF.

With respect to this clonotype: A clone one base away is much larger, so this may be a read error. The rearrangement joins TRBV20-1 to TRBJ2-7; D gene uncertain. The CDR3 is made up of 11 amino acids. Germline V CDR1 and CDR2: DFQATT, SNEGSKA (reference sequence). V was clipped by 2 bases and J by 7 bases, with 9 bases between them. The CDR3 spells CSARSKNEQYF. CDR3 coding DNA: TGCAGTGCTAGATCCAAGAATGAGCAGTACTTC.

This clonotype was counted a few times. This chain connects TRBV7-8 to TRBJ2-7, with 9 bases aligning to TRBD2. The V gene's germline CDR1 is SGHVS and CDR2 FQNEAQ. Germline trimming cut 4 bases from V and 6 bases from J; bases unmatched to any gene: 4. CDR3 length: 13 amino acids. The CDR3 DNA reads TGTGCCAGCAGCTCCCCAGCGGGGGGCGAGCAGTACTTC. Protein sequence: CASSSPAGGEQYF.

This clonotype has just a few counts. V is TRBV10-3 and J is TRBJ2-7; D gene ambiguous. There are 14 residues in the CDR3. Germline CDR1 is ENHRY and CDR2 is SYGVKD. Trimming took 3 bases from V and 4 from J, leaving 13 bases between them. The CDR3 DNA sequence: TGTGCCATCAGTGACCCGGTACGTCGGTACGAGCAGTACTTC. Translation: CAISDPVRRYEQYF.